Given below is one T cell receptor (beta chain) in context. The length of the CDR3 is 17 residues. Per the germline V gene, CDR1 is LGHDT and CDR2 is YNNKEL (reference sequence). The trim removed 3 bases at V and 3 bases at J, leaving 10 bases unmatched. These data are taken from a study of blood T cell repertoires in COVID-19. Using immunoSEQ multiplex PCR, the repertoire was profiled, and TCRdb retains in-frame clones only, with some absent. Of 85,000 to 110,000 clones listed, roughly 87% are singletons. The sequencing input was peripheral blood. V and J are TRBV3-1 (or the pseudogene TRBV3-2) and TRBJ2-2; TRBD2 aligns across 7 bases. The source is a woman aged 80 or over in a cohort sampled during active COVID-19. The CDR3: CASSQISAGDYTGELFF. In nucleotides, the CDR3 is TGTGCCAGCAGCCAGATCTCGGCGGGAGATTACACCGGGGAGCTGTTTTTT.